This TCR beta chain appears in the sequencing data of a study of blood T cells in healthy people across ages (dated by TCRdb to the mid-2010s). Background on the whole study: Template switching captured roughly one uniquely barcoded TCR beta cDNA molecule per two T cells in model experiments. The donors were split into four age groups: young (average about 15 years), middle-aged (nearly 40), aged (62) and long-lived (under 90). Using deep sequencing normalized with unique cDNA molecular identifiers, the study measured how TCR beta repertoire diversity changes with age. Donors of different ages were randomly distributed across sequencing lanes to avoid experimental bias. Two additional independent replicas of 1 million unique cDNA reads from the same blood draw were analyzed for two donors (one aged 18 to 30 and one aged 80 or older). Beyond this particular receptor, the publication reports: A strong correlation was found between observed TCR beta diversity and the percentage of naive T cells measured by flow cytometry. As age increased, observed TCR beta diversity per million T cells dropped in a roughly linear way, and a significant reduction was already evident by age about 36. Compared with the aged group, the long-lived group had more naive CD4+ T cells, fewer expanded clones and increased TCR diversity, suggesting age selection. Donor CMV infection status was unknown, potentially confounding age-related changes in expanded clonotypes. Estimates of total diversity from one million sequenced T cells were regarded as lower bounds and underestimates. Bulk unsorted PBMC profiling prevented conclusive comparison of naive and antigen-experienced compartments.

The method behind the library was 5' RACE. The instrument was an Illumina HiSeq 2500. A second PCR of roughly 7 to 11 cycles was performed with a sample-barcoded 5' primer and a J-beta primer mix. Each TCR beta cDNA molecule received a unique molecular identifier from a template-switch 5' adaptor carrying 12 random nucleotides. Each sample yielded at least 3 million CDR3-containing paired-end reads. All of the RNA was converted into first-strand cDNA using the Mint cDNA synthesis kit, with a TRBC-specific oligonucleotide serving as the primer. After uracil-DNA glycosylase treatment, a first 18-cycle PCR used universal primers M1SS and BC2_uni_R on all cDNA. The original methods were these. Normalization of each sample was performed by random selection of 1 million high-quality reads, each carrying a distinct molecular identifier. Instead of being binned into consensus sequences, reads with shared molecular identifiers were discarded. MiTCR, with a Q25 quality threshold and the strictest error-elimination algorithm, was used for CDR3 identification, clonotype clustering and error correction. A nonparametric unseen species model with Euler transformation was used to estimate a lower bound on total TCR beta diversity. TCRdb reprocessed the public reads (quality trimming at Q25 with fastp, clone calling with MiXCR) and kept in-frame beta chains. CDR3 protein duplicates are merged, each entry listing the most common genes and DNA. It is TCRdb's table, rather than the study itself, that gives the V and J calls and clone size. For this sample the table gives about 1,500,000 distinct CDR3 sequences, of which about 28% were detected only once. 7.7% of the sample rests with the top ten.

The donors were under 40 Caucasian individuals from Russia, aged 6 to 90 years, who were systemically healthy. Ten milliliters of peripheral blood were drawn from each donor into EDTA-treated Vacutainer tubes. PBMCs were isolated by Ficoll-Paque density-gradient centrifugation, with at least 6.5 million obtained per sample. Total RNA was extracted from PBMCs with Trizol reagent, with at least 6 micrograms obtained per sample. For every donor, an aliquot of PBMCs went through flow cytometry to measure the percentages of naive CD45RAhigh/CD27high T cells. This clonotype was seen only a few times. Its antigen has not been determined. No base-level quality is on record; no much larger clone is a single base apart. The CDR3 covers 12 residues, taking in both the cysteine and the phenylalanine. Here the CDR3 DNA is all that survives: 36 bases in frame from base 1. V loses 5 bases of germline sequence and J loses 6 bases, and the interval between the two ends is 11 bases. CDR1 and CDR2 were assigned from the germline V gene (reference sequence) as DFQATT and SNEGSKA.

The rearrangement combines TRBV20-1 with TRBJ2-4; a weak D assignment points to TRBD2 (6 bases agree). The origin of this receptor is a woman aged 25 to 45 in good health. Sequencing was done on a sample of blood. The DNA sequence is TGCAGTGCTGGGGGGATATTAAACATTCAGTACTTC. It translates as CSAGGILNIQYF.